This T cell receptor (beta chain) was sequenced for a study of early T cells in non-severe SARS-CoV-2 infection. Background on the study: Bulk RNA taken from unsorted whole blood was sequenced, leaving chains unpaired.

The study, taken as a whole, reports: The matching step, a VDJdb search, favored anti-spike CD8 responses and missed private and CD4 specificities.

CDR1 is LGHNA, CDR2 YSLEER, per germline. CDR3 length: 15 amino acids. Unmatched junction bases numbered 3, after V lost 0 bases and J lost 5 bases. This clonotype was recorded a few times. What it recognizes is unknown. Each single cDNA molecule received a unique molecular identifier. From the 5' RACE reads, TCRdb called clonotypes with MiXCR, one entry per CDR3 protein. The profile shows 65,000 to 70,000 distinct CDR3 sequences, 9.5% to 15% of them singletons. The rearrangement joins TRBV4-3 to TRBJ1-4, with TRBD1 identical over 7 bases. Sequenced material: whole blood. This TCR came from an adult who was a healthcare worker with PCR-confirmed SARS-CoV-2 infection or an uninfected control (not recorded which). The CDR3 region is CASSQDRGQNEKLFF. The DNA of the CDR3 is TGCGCCAGCAGCCAAGATAGGGGGCAGAATGAAAAACTGTTTTTT.